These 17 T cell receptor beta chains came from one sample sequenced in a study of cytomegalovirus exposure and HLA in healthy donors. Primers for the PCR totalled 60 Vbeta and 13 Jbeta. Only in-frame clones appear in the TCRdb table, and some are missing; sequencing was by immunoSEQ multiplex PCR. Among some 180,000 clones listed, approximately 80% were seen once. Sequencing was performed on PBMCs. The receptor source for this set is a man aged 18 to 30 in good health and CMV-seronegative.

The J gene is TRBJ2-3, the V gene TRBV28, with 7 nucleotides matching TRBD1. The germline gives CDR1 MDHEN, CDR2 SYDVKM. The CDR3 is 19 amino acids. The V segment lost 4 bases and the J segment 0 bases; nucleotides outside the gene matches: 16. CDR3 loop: CASSSPSFRDRRSTDTQYF. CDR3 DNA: TGTGCCAGCAGTTCGCCAAGCTTTAGGGACAGAAGGAGCACAGATACGCAGTATTTT.

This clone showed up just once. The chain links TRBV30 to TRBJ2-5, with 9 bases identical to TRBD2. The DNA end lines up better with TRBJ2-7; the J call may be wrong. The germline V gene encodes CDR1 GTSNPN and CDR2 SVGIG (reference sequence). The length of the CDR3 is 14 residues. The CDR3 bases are TGTGCCTGGAGTGGTAGCGGGAGAACCTACGAGCAGTACTTC. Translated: CAWSGSGRTYEQYF.

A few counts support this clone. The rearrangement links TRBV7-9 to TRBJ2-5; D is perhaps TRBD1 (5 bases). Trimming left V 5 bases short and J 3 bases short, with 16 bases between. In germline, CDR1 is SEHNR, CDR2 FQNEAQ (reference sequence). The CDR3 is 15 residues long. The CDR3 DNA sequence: TGTGCCAGCAGCCGACCCAAGGGGTCCGAAGAGACCCAGTACTTC. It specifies CASSRPKGSEETQYF.

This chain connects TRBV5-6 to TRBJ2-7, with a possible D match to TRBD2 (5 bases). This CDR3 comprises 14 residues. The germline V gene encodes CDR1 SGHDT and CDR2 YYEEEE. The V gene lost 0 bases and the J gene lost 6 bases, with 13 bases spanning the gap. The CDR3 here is CASSLDRSRGEQYF. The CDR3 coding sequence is TGTGCCAGCAGCTTGGACAGATCTCGGGGCGAGCAGTACTTC.

The CDR3 protein is CASSISSGGLVGNEQFF. CDR3 nucleotide sequence: TGTGCCAGTAGTATAAGTAGTGGGGGACTAGTGGGCAATGAGCAGTTCTTC. J is TRBJ2-1 and V is TRBV19; TRBD2 aligns across 8 bases. Germline-derived CDR1 and CDR2 are LNHDA and SQIVND (reference sequence). This CDR3 comprises 17 residues. Germline trimming cut 2 bases from V and 6 bases from J; bases unmatched to any gene: 12.

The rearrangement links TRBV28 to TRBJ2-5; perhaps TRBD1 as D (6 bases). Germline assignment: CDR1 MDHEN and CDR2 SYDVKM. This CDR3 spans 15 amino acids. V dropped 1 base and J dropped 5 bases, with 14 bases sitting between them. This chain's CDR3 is CASSLSGVWRETQYF. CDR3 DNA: TGTGCCAGCAGTTTATCAGGGGTTTGGAGGGAGACCCAGTACTTC. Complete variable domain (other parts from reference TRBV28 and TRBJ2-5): DVKVTQSSRYLVKRTGEKVFLECVQDMDHENMFWYRQDPGLGLRLIYFSYDVKMKEKGDIPEGYSVSREKKERFSLILESASTNQTSMYLCASSLSGVWRETQYFGPGTRLLVL.

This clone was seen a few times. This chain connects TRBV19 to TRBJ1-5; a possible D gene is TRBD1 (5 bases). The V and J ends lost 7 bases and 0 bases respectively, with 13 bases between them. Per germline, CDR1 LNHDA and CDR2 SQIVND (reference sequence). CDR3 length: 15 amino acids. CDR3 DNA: TGTGCCAGTACCCAGGGTAGGAGTAGCAATCAGCCCCAGCATTTT. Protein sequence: CASTQGRSSNQPQHF. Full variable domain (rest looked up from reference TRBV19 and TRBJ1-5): DGGITQSPKYLFRKEGQNVTLSCEQNLNHDAMYWYRQDPGQGLRLIYYSQIVNDFQKGDIAEGYSVSREKKESFPLTVTSAQKNPTAFYLCASTQGRSSNQPQHFGDGTRLSIL.

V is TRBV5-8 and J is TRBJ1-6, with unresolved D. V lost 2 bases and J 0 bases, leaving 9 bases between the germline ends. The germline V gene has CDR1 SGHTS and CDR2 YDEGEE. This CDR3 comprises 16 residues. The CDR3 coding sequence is TGTGCCAGCAGCTTTCAATTCAGCTCCTATAATTCACCCCTCCACTTT. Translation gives CASSFQFSSYNSPLHF. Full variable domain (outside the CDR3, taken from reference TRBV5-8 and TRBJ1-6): EAGVTQSPTHLIKTRGQQATLRCSPISGHTSVYWYQQALGLGLQFLLWYDEGEERNRGNFPPRFSGRQFPNYSSELNVNALELEDSALYLCASSFQFSSYNSPLHFGNGTRLTVT.

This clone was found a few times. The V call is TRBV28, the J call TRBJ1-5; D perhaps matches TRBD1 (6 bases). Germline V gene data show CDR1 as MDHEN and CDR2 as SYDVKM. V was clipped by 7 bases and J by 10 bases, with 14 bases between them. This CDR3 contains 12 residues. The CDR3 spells CASNPQGYPQHF. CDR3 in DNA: TGTGCCAGCAACCCTCAGGGGTATCCCCAGCATTTT. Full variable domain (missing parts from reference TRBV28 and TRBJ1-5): DVKVTQSSRYLVKRTGEKVFLECVQDMDHENMFWYRQDPGLGLRLIYFSYDVKMKEKGDIPEGYSVSREKKERFSLILESASTNQTSMYLCASNPQGYPQHFGDGTRLSIL.

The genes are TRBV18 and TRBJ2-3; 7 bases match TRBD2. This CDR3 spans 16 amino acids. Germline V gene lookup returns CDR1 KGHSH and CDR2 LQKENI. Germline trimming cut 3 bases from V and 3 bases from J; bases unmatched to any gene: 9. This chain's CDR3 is CASSPRSGVGTDTQYF. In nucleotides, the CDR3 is TGTGCCAGCTCACCGCGGAGCGGGGTAGGGACAGATACGCAGTATTTT.

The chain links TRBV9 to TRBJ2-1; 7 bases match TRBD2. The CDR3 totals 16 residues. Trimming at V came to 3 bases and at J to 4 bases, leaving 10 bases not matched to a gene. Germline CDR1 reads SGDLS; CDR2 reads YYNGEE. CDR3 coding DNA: TGTGCCAGCAGCGGAACTAGCGACCCTCTATACAATGAGCAGTTCTTC. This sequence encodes CASSGTSDPLYNEQFF.

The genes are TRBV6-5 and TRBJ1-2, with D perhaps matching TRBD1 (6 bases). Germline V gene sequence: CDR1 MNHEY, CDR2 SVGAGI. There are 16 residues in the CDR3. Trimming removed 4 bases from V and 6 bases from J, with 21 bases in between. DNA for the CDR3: TGTGCCAGCAGTTCCCCGGGACGGGGAGGGGGAGATGGCTACACCTTC. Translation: CASSSPGRGGGDGYTF.

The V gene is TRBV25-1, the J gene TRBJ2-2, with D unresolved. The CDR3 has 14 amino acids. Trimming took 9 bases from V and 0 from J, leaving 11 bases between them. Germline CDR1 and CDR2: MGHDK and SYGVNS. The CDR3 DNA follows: TGTGCCAGTAGATTCCGATCGAACACCGGGGAGCTGTTTTTT. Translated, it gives CASRFRSNTGELFF.

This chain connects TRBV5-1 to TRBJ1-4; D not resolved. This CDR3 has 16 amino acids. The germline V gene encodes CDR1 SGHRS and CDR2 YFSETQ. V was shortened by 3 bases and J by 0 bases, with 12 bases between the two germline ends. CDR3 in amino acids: CASSSAHSTTNEKLFF. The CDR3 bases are TGCGCCAGCAGCTCGGCCCACAGCACAACTAATGAAAAACTGTTTTTT.

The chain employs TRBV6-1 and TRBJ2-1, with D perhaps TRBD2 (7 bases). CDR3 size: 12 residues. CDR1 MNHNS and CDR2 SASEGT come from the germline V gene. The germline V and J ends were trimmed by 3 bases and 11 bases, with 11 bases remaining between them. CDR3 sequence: CASSEQGTKQFF. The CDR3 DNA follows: TGTGCCAGCAGTGAGCAGGGGACTAAGCAGTTCTTC.

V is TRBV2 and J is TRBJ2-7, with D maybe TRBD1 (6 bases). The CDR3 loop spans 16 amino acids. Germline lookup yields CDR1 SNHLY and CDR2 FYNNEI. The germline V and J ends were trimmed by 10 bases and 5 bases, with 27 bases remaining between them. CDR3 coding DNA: TGTGCCACCCAACATACGACAGGCCCTCCTTGGCACGAGCAGTACTTC. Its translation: CATQHTTGPPWHEQYF.

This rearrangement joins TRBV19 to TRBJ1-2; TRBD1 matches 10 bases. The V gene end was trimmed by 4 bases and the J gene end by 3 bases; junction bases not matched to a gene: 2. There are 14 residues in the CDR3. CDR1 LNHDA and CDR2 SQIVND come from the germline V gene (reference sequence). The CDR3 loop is CASSTTGGDYGYTF. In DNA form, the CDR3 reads TGTGCCAGTAGTACGACAGGGGGCGACTATGGCTACACCTTC.